This T cell receptor (beta chain) is drawn from a study of cytomegalovirus exposure and HLA in healthy donors (dated by TCRdb to 2017 to 2019). With regard to the full study: In an earlier analysis of roughly 500 of the donors, 276 Gb of sequence data and just under 120 million unique TCR beta sequences from 180 million or so T cells were reported. About 300 gigabases of sequencing data and approximately 84 million unique TCR sequences were included in an early release covering about 600 HLA-typed donors. The genetic ancestry cluster associated with self-reported Caucasian donors included around four fifths of the 398 genotyped donors. The study was designed to test whether signatures of past pathogen exposure could be identified by cataloging public T cell receptors. The study profiled the T cell repertoires of 500 to 800 subjects by immunosequencing and related them to cytomegalovirus serostatus. A separate validation cohort of over 95 different subjects was used in addition to the approximately 700-subject first cohort. High-throughput TCR immunosequencing, statistical association of individual TCRs with disease status, and machine learning were combined to predict cytomegalovirus infection status. A later analysis re-analyzed previously published TCR beta repertoires from 600 to 850 donors and added high-resolution HLA genotyping to study TCR occurrence patterns. Rather than drawing on any new phenotypic data, the later analysis identified candidate immune exposures from TCR beta sequences and the way those sequences occurred across donors. To decide whether each TCR beta V gene segment behaved as functional or pseudogenic, an earlier analysis of some 570 of the donors relied on high-throughput TCR beta sequencing. Alongside the repertoire data, information on donor age, sex, ethnicity and CMV serostatus was compiled. A later genetic analysis took genome-wide SNP genotypes for about 60% of the roughly 670 donors and used that subset as a discovery cohort. All discovery cohort repertoires had been generated on a single sequencing platform. HLA typing covered class I and class II loci at four-digit resolution. Typing coverage differed by locus: A, B, C, DRB1 and DQB1 were typed in about 620-630 donors, DQA1 in 522, DPA1 in approximately 600, and DPB1 in just under 490. A handful of DR-DQ haplotypes were treated as single units for association and clustering because of strong linkage in the cohort. Among around 400 genotyped donors of the cohort, an average of around 250,000 unique TCR beta nucleotide sequences was sequenced per donor, of which 15% to 20% were non-productive. Broader findings and caveats from the paper: An association between a missense DCLRE1C variant and V-gene and J-gene trimming of TCR beta chains was found in a later genetic analysis and replicated in an independent cohort. The authors suggested that the approach could potentially be generalized to other disease states and immunological phenotypes. Across donors, most TCR sequences were observed very rarely, whereas some public TCRs were present in many individuals. Roughly 17 rarely observed V segments, including chromosome 9 orphons, were excluded from the earlier analysis of about 610 of the donors because counts were too low. The 87-base-pair reads could not distinguish some IMGT-functional V segments, including TRBV6-2 and TRBV6-3, so those segments were excluded. According to a later genetic analysis, donors in an Asian-associated ancestry cluster had fewer N-insertions in productive TCRs than the roughly 660-donor mean. When HLA alleles, especially DR and DQ, strongly co-occurred, TCR associations were difficult to assign to individual alleles. The study listed over 150 TCR beta chains as associated with cytomegalovirus. In a later analysis, TCR association rates were found to vary across HLA loci, with the most associated TCRs seen for DRB1 alleles and the fewest for HLA-C alleles. In both the original and validation cohorts, the classifier was reported to diagnose cytomegalovirus status with high specificity and sensitivity. Presence/absence analyses assumed roughly uniform sequencing depth across donors, an assumption that may not hold. This cohort had only TCR beta chains sequenced, and the lack of alpha or paired-chain data limited which features could be detected. A few of the identified cytomegalovirus-associated TCR beta chains were confirmed in vitro to be specific for cytomegalovirus antigens. A later analysis reported that several top co-occurrence clusters appeared linked to parvovirus B19, influenza, CMV and Epstein-Barr virus. Because HLA typing was unavailable for some donors at each locus, only the typed subset was used in association tests. An earlier analysis of approximately 570 of the donors showed that most TCR beta V segments appeared in productive rearrangements either about 87% or about 30% of the time, which broadly matched IMGT annotations. At a false discovery rate of 0.05, a later analysis linked 16,951 TCR beta sequences to specific HLA alleles. The only immune exposure information available for the cohort was CMV serostatus. In a later analysis, HLA-associated TCR beta chains were found to be more clonally expanded and to have lower generation probabilities than equally common non-associated chains. Most CMV-associated TCR beta chains appeared to be HLA-restricted in a later analysis, and the HLA associations seemed to be driven largely by CMV exposure. A cluster of highly shared sequence variants was judged likely to be a technical artifact of the sequencing pipeline. Linkage disequilibrium might explain the correlated functional status among segregating V segments, but an unknown experimental factor could not be excluded. A further reported finding was that TCR beta sequences accurately predicted the HLA-A and HLA-B alleles for most subjects in the first cohort.

Spanning cysteine to phenylalanine, the CDR3 consists of 14 amino acids. Only the CDR3 DNA is retained, 42 bases long and in frame from the first base. From a lookup of the germline V gene, CDR1 and CDR2 are SGHTA and FQGNSA. Trimming removed 3 bases from V and 5 bases from J, leaving 13 bases between the germline ends. A single count supports this clone. Its antigen is not yet known. The input lacks base qualities; no much larger clone sits a single base away. Library prep was done by the immunoSEQ multiplex PCR assay. The multiplex PCR relied on a mix of 60 forward primers for TCR Vbeta segments and 13 reverse primers for TCR Jbeta segments. A multiplex PCR assay on genomic DNA amplified the CDR3 region of rearranged TCR beta genes. The amplified TCR beta libraries were sequenced on the Illumina HiSeq System as 87-base-pair reads. As for how the authors treated the data: A later analysis tallied around 87 million unique TCR beta chains across the 700 or so repertoires, and roughly 11 million of those chains were shared by two or more donors. Raw reads were error-corrected and collapsed into unique sequences with a nearest-neighbor algorithm that merged closely related sequences to remove PCR and sequencing errors. Alignment of CDR3 sequences to IMGT reference sequences was used to assign V, D and J gene segments. Each retained sequence needed at least a six-nucleotide match to both a V gene segment and a J gene segment. A rearrangement was called productive if the CDR3 had no stop codons and remained in frame with V and J, and every other rearrangement was called non-productive. CDR3 was defined according to IMGT convention as the region running from the second conserved V-encoded cysteine to the conserved J-encoded phenylalanine. The earlier analysis of about 500 of the donors excluded sequences that lacked an unambiguous match to a single V gene segment. In an earlier analysis of approximately 590 of the donors, a V segment was called functional when productive rearrangements were above 56.7%, and segregating when the standard deviation between donors exceeded 5%. To diagnose cytomegalovirus status from the catalog of TCR beta chain sequences, a statistical classification framework was built. In a later analysis, TCR nucleotide sequences were compared against IMGT/GENE-DB human TR gene sequences so that V and J genes could be assigned. In a later analysis, CDR3 sequences and most-parsimonious VDJ recombination scenarios were assigned using the TCRdist pipeline. In a later analysis, every TCR beta chain was defined by the combination of its CDR3 amino acid sequence and its V-gene family, and reads without a unique V-gene family were dropped. As a way to deal with suspected cross-contamination and a sequencing artifact, a later analysis dropped 450 to 600 nucleotide sequences that were highly shared and had low generation probability. In a later analysis, a clonal expansion index was calculated for each public chain from normalized within-repertoire ranks of inferred template counts. Generation probabilities in a later analysis came from a VDJ recombination model fitted to out-of-frame rearrangements, and those results were checked against IGoR. In a later analysis, TCR-TCR, TCR-HLA and TCR-CMV co-occurrence was scored with hypergeometric tests, and a repertoire-size bias correction was applied to TCR pairs. To estimate false discovery rates, a later analysis permuted the HLA or CMV assignments 20 times. A later analysis grouped co-occurring TCRs with DBSCAN, adding TCRdist sequence similarity when clustering within HLA-allele-positive subsets. For co-occurrence clustering, repertoires with fewer than 30,000 or more than 120,000 public chains were excluded, along with five repertoires with anomalous nucleotide sharing. TCRdb retrieved this table from immuneACCESS and kept in-frame rearrangements only. Not all clones are present; in checked studies, unresolved V genes account for under half, and no reason is known for the remainder. Clone size and V and J calls were adopted from that table, with D and trimming inferred from the DNA. The sample table shows about 80,000 clones, and over 70% are seen once. The ten most abundant clones make up more than 7% of the sample.

The cohort comprised fewer than 750 healthy bone marrow donors. At the time of sampling, all cohort members were nominally healthy, though unrecorded immune exposures were likely present. The donor tested CMV seronegative and was one of the 352 seronegative cohort members. A peripheral blood sample was provided by each donor, and peripheral blood mononuclear cells were used for TCR beta sequencing. The Qiagen DNeasy Blood Extraction Kit was used to extract genomic DNA from the blood cell samples. Sequences were obtained from PBMCs. The source of this sequence is a woman in her thirties or forties in good health and CMV-seronegative. The rearrangement joined TRBV7-2 to TRBJ1-1; 6 matching bases give a weak D call of TRBD1. The encoded CDR3 is CASSFAPGVTEAFF. Read as DNA, the sequence is TGTGCCAGCAGCTTCGCACCAGGGGTTACTGAAGCTTTCTTT.